The clone carrying this T cell receptor (beta chain) was seen more than once but under ten times. The sample is drawn from a study of T-cell memory formation after mild COVID-19. Using constant-segment primers, 5'RACE produced TCR alpha and TCR beta cDNA libraries carrying sample barcodes and UMIs. TCRdb itself ran the 5' RACE reads through MiXCR, one entry per CDR3 protein. Of 120,000 or so distinct CDR3 sequences in the sample, 17% are singletons; the top ten hold 4.5% to 5.5%. CDR1 and CDR2 (germline): KGHDR, SFDVKD. This CDR3 has 14 residues. The ends were cut back, 7 bases at V and 8 bases at J, with 17 bases in the middle.

This sequence joins TRBV24-1 and TRBJ2-1; D remains unclear. The source material was PBMCs or a T cell subset sorted from them (not recorded which). This TCR was sampled from a man in his late teens or twenties who had mild COVID-19 (a few samples of this study predate the infection). Cell type and time point are not known. The CDR3 sequence: CATSPRGWGHEQFF. CDR3 nucleotides: TGTGCCACCAGCCCCCGTGGGTGGGGTCATGAGCAGTTCTTC.